A selection of T cell receptor beta chains follows, all from one sample in a study of blood T cell repertoires in COVID-19. Profiled with immunoSEQ multiplex PCR; TCRdb holds only in-frame clones, not every one. The data hold around 160,000 clones, with roughly 76% observed a single time. The specimen was peripheral blood. The receptor source for this set is a human donor with acute or convalescent COVID-19. The donor label of this sample is uncertain. Both conserved end residues are part of each CDR3. The D gene is left open where the match is weak. Size is omitted from some rows. Given values are once, few, many or a class for expanded clones.

cdr3_aa: CASSFGTGGSEAFF; cdr3_nt: TGTGCCAGCAGTTTTGGGACAGGGGGCTCTGAAGCTTTCTTT; d_call: TRBD1; j_call: TRBJ1-1; clone_size: NA; v_call: TRBV27
cdr3_aa: CASRQGASEQFF; cdr3_nt: TGTGCCAGTCGACAGGGGGCTAGTGAGCAGTTCTTC; d_call: TRBD1; j_call: TRBJ2-1; clone_size: once; v_call: TRBV14
cdr3_aa: CASSLGQYNQPQHF; cdr3_nt: TGTGCCAGTAGTCTCGGACAGTACAATCAGCCCCAGCATTTT; d_call: NA; j_call: TRBJ1-5; clone_size: NA; v_call: TRBV19
cdr3_aa: CASSHTDNEAFF; cdr3_nt: TGTGCCAGCAGTCATACGGACAACGAAGCTTTCTTT; d_call: NA; j_call: TRBJ1-1; clone_size: once; v_call: TRBV6-5
cdr3_aa: CSVEVVRRGGSGANVLTF; cdr3_nt: TGCAGCGTTGAGGTAGTTAGGCGGGGGGGCTCTGGGGCCAACGTCCTGACTTTC; d_call: TRBD2; j_call: TRBJ2-6; clone_size: NA; v_call: TRBV29-1
cdr3_aa: CAWRLVGRGNTEAFF; cdr3_nt: TGTGCCTGGAGGTTGGTAGGCAGGGGGAACACTGAAGCTTTCTTT; d_call: NA; j_call: TRBJ1-1; clone_size: NA; v_call: TRBV30
cdr3_aa: CASSEGDMRDGYTF; cdr3_nt: TGTGCCAGCAGTGAAGGGGACATGCGGGATGGCTACACCTTC; d_call: NA; j_call: TRBJ1-2; clone_size: NA; v_call: TRBV2
cdr3_aa: CASSQDQVSGGRNSPLHF; cdr3_nt: TGTGCCAGCAGCCAAGATCAGGTCAGTGGGGGCCGGAATTCACCCCTCCACTTT; d_call: NA; j_call: TRBJ1-6; clone_size: NA; v_call: TRBV3-1/TRBV3-2
cdr3_aa: CAISEPFRGTGGTGANVLTF; cdr3_nt: TGTGCCATCAGTGAGCCATTTCGGGGGACAGGGGGCACTGGGGCCAACGTCCTGACTTTC; d_call: TRBD1; j_call: TRBJ2-6; clone_size: NA; v_call: TRBV10-3
cdr3_aa: CATLGKPLNTEAFF; cdr3_nt: TGTGCCACCCTCGGGAAACCCCTAAACACTGAAGCTTTCTTT; d_call: NA; j_call: TRBJ1-1; clone_size: NA; v_call: TRBV2
cdr3_aa: CASSLGTGGNQPQHF; cdr3_nt: TGCGCCAGCAGCTTGGGGACAGGGGGCAATCAGCCCCAGCATTTT; d_call: TRBD1; j_call: TRBJ1-5; clone_size: NA; v_call: TRBV5-1
cdr3_aa: CASSMSGNYGYTF; cdr3_nt: TGTGCCAGTAGTATGTCAGGGAACTATGGCTACACCTTC; d_call: NA; j_call: TRBJ1-2; clone_size: NA; v_call: TRBV19
cdr3_aa: CASSLTQINSPLHF; cdr3_nt: TGTGCCAGCAGCTTGACACAGATTAATTCACCCCTCCACTTT; d_call: NA; j_call: TRBJ1-6; clone_size: NA; v_call: TRBV5-6
cdr3_aa: CASSNGINTEAFF; cdr3_nt: TGCGCCAGCAGCAACGGGATTAACACTGAAGCTTTCTTT; d_call: NA; j_call: TRBJ1-1; clone_size: few; v_call: TRBV4-1
cdr3_aa: CASSAGQTIYEQYF; cdr3_nt: TGTGCCAGCAGCGCCGGACAGACAATCTACGAGCAGTACTTC; d_call: NA; j_call: TRBJ2-7; clone_size: NA; v_call: TRBV7-8
cdr3_aa: CASSIVLGGHTVETQYF; cdr3_nt: TGTGCCAGTAGTATAGTGTTGGGCGGACACACCGTAGAGACCCAGTACTTC; d_call: NA; j_call: TRBJ2-5; clone_size: once; v_call: TRBV19
cdr3_aa: CASSHLTALQETQYF; cdr3_nt: TGTGCCAGCAGCCACTTGACAGCCTTACAAGAGACCCAGTACTTC; d_call: NA; j_call: TRBJ2-5; clone_size: NA; v_call: TRBV3-1/TRBV3-2
cdr3_aa: CASGPRGRGAPTGELFF; cdr3_nt: TGTGCCAGCGGGCCTCGGGGCAGGGGGGCCCCGACCGGGGAGCTGTTTTTT; d_call: NA; j_call: TRBJ2-2; clone_size: NA; v_call: TRBV5-6
cdr3_aa: CSACTQAVSGNTIYF; cdr3_nt: TGCAGCGCCTGTACACAGGCAGTCTCTGGAAACACCATATATTTT; d_call: NA; j_call: TRBJ1-3; clone_size: NA; v_call: TRBV29-1
cdr3_aa: CASSPNRGQYEQYF; cdr3_nt: TGTGCCAGCTCACCTAATAGGGGGCAGTACGAGCAGTACTTC; d_call: TRBD1; j_call: TRBJ2-7; clone_size: once; v_call: TRBV18
cdr3_aa: CASSLGTGTAQPQHF; cdr3_nt: TGCGCCAGCAGCCTAGGGACAGGGACGGCGCAGCCCCAGCATTTT; d_call: TRBD1; j_call: TRBJ1-5; clone_size: NA; v_call: TRBV5-1
cdr3_aa: CASSWGQPGTEAFF; cdr3_nt: TGCGCCAGCAGCTGGGGACAGCCTGGGACTGAAGCTTTCTTT; d_call: TRBD1; j_call: TRBJ1-1; clone_size: NA; v_call: TRBV5-1
cdr3_aa: CASASSYNEQFF; cdr3_nt: TGTGCCAGCGCCAGCTCCTACAATGAGCAGTTCTTC; d_call: NA; j_call: TRBJ2-1; clone_size: NA; v_call: TRBV27
cdr3_aa: CASSSVGGSASYTF; cdr3_nt: TGTGCCAGCAGTTCAGTGGGAGGGTCGGCTAGCTACACCTTC; d_call: NA; j_call: TRBJ1-2; clone_size: few; v_call: TRBV6-5
cdr3_aa: CASSSPRGANEQFF; cdr3_nt: TGTGCCAGCAGCTCACCGCGGGGGGCCAATGAGCAGTTCTTC; d_call: TRBD2; j_call: TRBJ2-1; clone_size: NA; v_call: TRBV5-4
cdr3_aa: CSAPYGSLHF; cdr3_nt: TGCAGTGCGCCGTACGGGTCCCTCCACTTT; d_call: NA; j_call: TRBJ1-6; clone_size: once; v_call: TRBV20-1
cdr3_aa: CAWTPPGTARGYTF; cdr3_nt: TGTGCCTGGACTCCCCCCGGGACAGCCCGGGGCTACACCTTC; d_call: TRBD1; j_call: TRBJ1-2; clone_size: NA; v_call: TRBV30
cdr3_aa: CATSREGQGNEKLFF; cdr3_nt: TGTGCCACCAGCAGAGAGGGGCAGGGTAATGAAAAACTGTTTTTT; d_call: NA; j_call: TRBJ1-4; clone_size: once; v_call: TRBV15
cdr3_aa: CAWSVRARAGAYGYTF; cdr3_nt: TGTGCCTGGAGTGTACGAGCTCGGGCGGGGGCCTATGGCTACACCTTC; d_call: NA; j_call: TRBJ1-2; clone_size: NA; v_call: TRBV30